The rows below give T cell receptor beta chains drawn from one sample of a study of T cells in Graves' hyperthyroidism and ophthalmopathy. Each CDR3 protein gets one entry after TCRdb re-called the multiplex PCR reads with MiXCR. Here the sample spans fewer than 200,000 distinct CDR3 sequences, about a tenth being singletons. The source material was blood. All receptors come from a woman in her late teens or twenties with Graves' hyperthyroidism that later progressed to Graves' ophthalmopathy. The CDR3 runs from the conserved cysteine through the conserved F or W. Each record gives: V gene, J gene, CDR3 protein.

>TRBV7-2|TRBJ2-7
CASSFSLYEQYF
>TRBV11-2|TRBJ2-1
CASKKSGGRGQFF
>TRBV18|TRBJ2-4
CASSLQGNIQYF
>TRBV5-5|TRBJ1-1
CASSWAGQENTEAFF
>TRBV4-1|TRBJ2-3
CASSQERAPRDTQYF
>TRBV28|TRBJ1-2
CASSFTGHLPNYGYTF
>TRBV6-1|TRBJ2-7
CATCQFSSGGAGEQYF
>TRBV5-6|TRBJ2-7
CASSIYYEQYF
>TRBV19|TRBJ1-1
CASSIRDGNTEAFF
>TRBV18|TRBJ1-5
CASSRPDQPQHF
>TRBV18|TRBJ1-2
CASSPPGGDNYGYTF
>TRBV5-1|TRBJ2-1
CASSLGHLISYNEQFF
>TRBV2|TRBJ1-6
CASSSGLGSPLHF
>TRBV5-5|TRBJ1-2
CASSKDDTYGYTF
>TRBV9|TRBJ2-5
CASSVEGRIQETQYF
>TRBV28|TRBJ1-2
CASTKTPQYGYTF
>TRBV3-1|TRBJ1-1
CASSHFQAGQGTTEAFF
>TRBV4-2|TRBJ2-1
CASSQALAGGYHNEQFF
>TRBV20-1|TRBJ1-5
CSARVGGSSNQPQHF
>TRBV5-6|TRBJ1-1
CASSLLGSNTEAFF
>TRBV6-5|TRBJ1-1
CASSYWSGNWNTEAFF
>TRBV5-4|TRBJ2-3
CASSHGSTDTQYF
>TRBV18|TRBJ1-3
CASSPLPDRVRSGNTIYF
>TRBV7-6|TRBJ2-3
CASSSSGSSTDTQYF
>TRBV2|TRBJ2-7
CASLEGRSYEQYF
>TRBV12-3/TRBV12-4|TRBJ2-3
CASSPGERTQYF
>TRBV6-1|TRBJ2-7
CASTLEGLNEQYF
>TRBV19|TRBJ2-1
CASSIDTGWLNEQFF
>TRBV29-1|TRBJ1-2
CSVPTTGKQGYTF
>TRBV7-2|TRBJ2-4
CASSSILAKNIQYF
>TRBV7-9|TRBJ2-3
CASSLTGTVKDTQYF
>TRBV27|TRBJ2-1
CASSLLYLGLPYNEQFF
>TRBV10-3|TRBJ1-4
CAISESGPGSEKLFF
>TRBV27|TRBJ1-2
CASRPGRWNYGYTF
>TRBV29-1|TRBJ1-1
CSVQAGGLTEAFF
>TRBV20-1|TRBJ2-7
CSAIGLAGYEQYF
>TRBV6-5|TRBJ1-1
CASSYSLGAGTEAFF
>TRBV11-2|TRBJ2-1
CASSLGASGRDEQFF
>TRBV6-2/TRBV6-3|TRBJ2-1
CASSYGNEQFF
>TRBV19|TRBJ2-3
CASSVVGGTDTQYF
>TRBV3-1|TRBJ2-7
CASSYQSGLAGGPPYEQYF
>TRBV6-1|TRBJ1-5
CASRQTASNQPQHF
>TRBV27|TRBJ2-7
CASSYRPSGTYEQYF
>TRBV11-2|TRBJ2-1
CASSWDKSSYNEQFF
>TRBV20-1|TRBJ2-7
CSAPLTGQVISYEQYF
>TRBV10-3|TRBJ1-1
CAAGQGSLNTEAFF
>TRBV9|TRBJ2-1
CASSVEARGQGYNEQFF
>TRBV2|TRBJ1-5
CASSLEGAGSNQPQHF
>TRBV3-1|TRBJ1-1
CASSQVLGSEAFF
>TRBV6-2/TRBV6-3|TRBJ1-5
CASRVDGVSNQPQHF
>TRBV9|TRBJ2-7
CASSADPGQPYEQYF
>TRBV20-1|TRBJ1-1
CSAEVKATEAFF
>TRBV5-4|TRBJ2-2
CASSPGGTRNTGELFF
>TRBV20-1|TRBJ1-3
CSVPSRSGNTIYF
>TRBV6-6|TRBJ1-2
CASSYSNQGATVDGYTF
>TRBV20-1|TRBJ1-1
CSVQTGVNTEAFF
>TRBV28|TRBJ2-2
CASSSYWAGEGQPNTGELFF
>TRBV19|TRBJ2-4
CASSSRVPSPLAKNIQYF
>TRBV7-2|TRBJ2-7
CASSLGFGDDYEQYF